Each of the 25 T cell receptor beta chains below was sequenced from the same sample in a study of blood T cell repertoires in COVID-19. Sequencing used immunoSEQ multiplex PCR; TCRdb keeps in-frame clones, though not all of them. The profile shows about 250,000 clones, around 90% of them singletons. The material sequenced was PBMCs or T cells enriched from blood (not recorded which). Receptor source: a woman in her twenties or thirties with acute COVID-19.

The CDR3 protein is CASRGSGLHTGELFF. DNA for the CDR3: TGTGCCAGCAGGGGATCAGGACTGCACACCGGGGAGCTGTTTTTT. The chain has TRBV5-8 and TRBJ2-2, with a weak D call TRBD2 (5 bases). V lost 5 bases to trimming and J lost 3 bases, with 14 bases between them. Germline CDR1 and CDR2: SGHTS and YDEGEE. The CDR3 spans 15 residues. The full variable domain, in which reference TRBV5-8 and TRBJ2-2 provide the parts outside the CDR3, is EAGVTQSPTHLIKTRGQQATLRCSPISGHTSVYWYQQALGLGLQFLLWYDEGEERNRGNFPPRFSGRQFPNYSSELNVNALELEDSALYLCASRGSGLHTGELFFGEGSRLTVL.

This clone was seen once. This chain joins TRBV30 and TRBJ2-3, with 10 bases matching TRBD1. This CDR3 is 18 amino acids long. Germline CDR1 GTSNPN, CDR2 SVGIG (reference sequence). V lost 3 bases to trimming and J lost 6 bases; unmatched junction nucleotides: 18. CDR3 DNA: TGTGCCTGGAGGGGACAGGGGATGTCGGGCCGCCTCCGGGATACGCAGTATTTT. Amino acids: CAWRGQGMSGRLRDTQYF.

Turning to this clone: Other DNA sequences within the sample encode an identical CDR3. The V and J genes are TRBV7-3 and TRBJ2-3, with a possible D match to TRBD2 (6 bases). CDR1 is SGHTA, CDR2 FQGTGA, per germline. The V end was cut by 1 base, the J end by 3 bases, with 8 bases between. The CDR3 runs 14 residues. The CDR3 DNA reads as TGTGCCAGCAGCTTAAGCGGACTAACAGATACGCAGTATTTT. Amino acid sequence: CASSLSGLTDTQYF.

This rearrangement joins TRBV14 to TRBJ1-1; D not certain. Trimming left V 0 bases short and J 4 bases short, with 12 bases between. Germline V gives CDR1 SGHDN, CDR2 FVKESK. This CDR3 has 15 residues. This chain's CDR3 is CASSQDIGLLTEAFF. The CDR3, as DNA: TGTGCCAGCAGCCAAGATATAGGACTCCTCACTGAAGCTTTCTTT. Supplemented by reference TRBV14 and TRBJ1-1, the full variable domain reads EAGVTQFPSHSVIEKGQTVTLRCDPISGHDNLYWYRRVMGKEIKFLLHFVKESKQDESGMPNNRFLAERTGGTYSTLKVQPAELEDSGVYFCASSQDIGLLTEAFFGQGTRLTVV.

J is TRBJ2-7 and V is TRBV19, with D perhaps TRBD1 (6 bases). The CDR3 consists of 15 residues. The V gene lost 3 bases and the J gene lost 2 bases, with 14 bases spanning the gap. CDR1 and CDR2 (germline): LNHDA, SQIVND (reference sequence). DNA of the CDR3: TGTGCCAGTAGTATGACCCCGGACAGTACCTACGAGCAGTACTTC. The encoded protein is CASSMTPDSTYEQYF. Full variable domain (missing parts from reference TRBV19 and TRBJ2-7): DGGITQSPKYLFRKEGQNVTLSCEQNLNHDAMYWYRQDPGQGLRLIYYSQIVNDFQKGDIAEGYSVSREKKESFPLTVTSAQKNPTAFYLCASSMTPDSTYEQYFGPGTRLTVT.

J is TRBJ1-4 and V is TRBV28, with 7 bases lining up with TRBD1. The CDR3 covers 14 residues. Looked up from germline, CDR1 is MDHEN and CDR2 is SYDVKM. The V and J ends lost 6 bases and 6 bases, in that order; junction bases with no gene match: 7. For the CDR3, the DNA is TGTGCCAGCAGCCGCGCCGACAGGGATGAAAAACTGTTTTTT. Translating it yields CASSRADRDEKLFF.

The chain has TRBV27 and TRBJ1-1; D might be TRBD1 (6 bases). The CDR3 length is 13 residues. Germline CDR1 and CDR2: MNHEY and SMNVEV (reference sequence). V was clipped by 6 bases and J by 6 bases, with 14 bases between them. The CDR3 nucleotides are TGTGCCAGCAGGAAACAGGGAAGTGCTGAAGCTTTCTTT. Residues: CASRKQGSAEAFF.

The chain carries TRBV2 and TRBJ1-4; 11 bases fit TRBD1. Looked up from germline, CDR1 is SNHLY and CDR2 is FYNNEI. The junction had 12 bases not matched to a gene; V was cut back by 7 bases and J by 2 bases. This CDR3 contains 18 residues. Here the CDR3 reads CASTDPVGTGGTNEKLFF. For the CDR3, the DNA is TGTGCCAGCACTGACCCAGTCGGGACAGGGGGTACTAATGAAAAACTGTTTTTT.

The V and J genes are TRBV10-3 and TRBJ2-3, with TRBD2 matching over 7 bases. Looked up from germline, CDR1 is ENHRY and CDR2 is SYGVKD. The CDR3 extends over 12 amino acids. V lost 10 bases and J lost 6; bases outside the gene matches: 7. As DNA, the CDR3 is TGTGCCACCGGGGCGGGAGCGGATACGCAGTATTTT. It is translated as CATGAGADTQYF.

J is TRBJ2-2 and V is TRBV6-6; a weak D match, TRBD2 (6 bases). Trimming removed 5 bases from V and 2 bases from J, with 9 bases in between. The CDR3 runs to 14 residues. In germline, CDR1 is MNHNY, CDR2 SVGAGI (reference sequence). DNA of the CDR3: TGTGCCAGCAGTGGGACTGCCAACACCGGGGAGCTGTTTTTT. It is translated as CASSGTANTGELFF.

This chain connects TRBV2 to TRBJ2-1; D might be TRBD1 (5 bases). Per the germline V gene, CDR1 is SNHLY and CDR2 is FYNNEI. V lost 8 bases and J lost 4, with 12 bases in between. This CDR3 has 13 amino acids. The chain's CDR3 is CASQDSQYNEQFF. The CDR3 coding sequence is TGTGCCAGCCAAGACAGTCAGTACAATGAGCAGTTCTTC.

The CDR3 sequence is CASTPGVAGEAFF. DNA for the CDR3: TGTGCCAGTACCCCAGGGGTGGCGGGTGAAGCTTTCTTT. The chain employs TRBV19 and TRBJ1-1; D is perhaps TRBD1 (6 bases). Germline V lookup: CDR1 LNHDA, CDR2 SQIVND (reference sequence). Trimming stripped 7 bases from V and 7 bases from J, with 16 bases between. This CDR3 is 13 amino acids long.

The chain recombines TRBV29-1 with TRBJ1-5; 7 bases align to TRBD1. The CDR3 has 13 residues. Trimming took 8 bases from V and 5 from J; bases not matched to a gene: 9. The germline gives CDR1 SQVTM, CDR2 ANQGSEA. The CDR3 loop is CSISTGNHQPQHF. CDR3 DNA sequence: TGCAGCATTTCGACAGGGAATCATCAGCCCCAGCATTTT.

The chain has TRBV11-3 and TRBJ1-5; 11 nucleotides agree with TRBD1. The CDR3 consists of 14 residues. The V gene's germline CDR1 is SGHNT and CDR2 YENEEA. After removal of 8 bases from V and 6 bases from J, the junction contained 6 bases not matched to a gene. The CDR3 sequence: CASRRTGGSQPQHF. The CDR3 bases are TGTGCCAGCCGACGGACAGGGGGCAGTCAGCCCCAGCATTTT. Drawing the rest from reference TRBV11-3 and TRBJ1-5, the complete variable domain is EAGVVQSPRYKIIEKKQPVAFWCNPISGHNTLYWYLQNLGQGPELLIRYENEEAVDDSQLPKDRFSAERLKGVDSTLKIQPAELGDSAVYLCASRRTGGSQPQHFGDGTRLSIL.

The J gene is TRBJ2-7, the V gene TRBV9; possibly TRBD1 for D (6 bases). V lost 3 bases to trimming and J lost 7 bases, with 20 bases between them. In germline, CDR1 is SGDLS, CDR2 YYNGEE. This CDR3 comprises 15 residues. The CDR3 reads CASSARDMDLHEQYF. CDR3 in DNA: TGTGCCAGCAGCGCCCGGGACATGGATCTTCATGAGCAGTACTTC. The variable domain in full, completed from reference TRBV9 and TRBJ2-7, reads DSGVTQTPKHLITATGQRVTLRCSPRSGDLSVYWYQQSLDQGLQFLIQYYNGEERAKGNILERFSAQQFPDLHSELNLSSLELGDSALYFCASSARDMDLHEQYFGPGTRLTVT.

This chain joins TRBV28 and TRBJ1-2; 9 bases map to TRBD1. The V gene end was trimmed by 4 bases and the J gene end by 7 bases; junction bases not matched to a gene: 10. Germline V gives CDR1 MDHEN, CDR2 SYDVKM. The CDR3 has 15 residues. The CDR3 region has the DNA TGTGCCAGCAGTTACGAGCCCGGGACAGGGTCTGGCTACACCTTC. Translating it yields CASSYEPGTGSGYTF.

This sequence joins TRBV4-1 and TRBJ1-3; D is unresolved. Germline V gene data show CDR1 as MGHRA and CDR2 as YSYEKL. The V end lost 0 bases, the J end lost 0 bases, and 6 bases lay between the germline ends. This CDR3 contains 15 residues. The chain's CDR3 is CASSQDPVSGNTIYF. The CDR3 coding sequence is TGCGCCAGCAGCCAAGATCCGGTCTCTGGAAACACCATATATTTT.

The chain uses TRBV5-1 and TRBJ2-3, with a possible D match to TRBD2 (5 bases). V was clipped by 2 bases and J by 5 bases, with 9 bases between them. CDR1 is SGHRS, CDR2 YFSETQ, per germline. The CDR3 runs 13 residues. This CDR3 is CASSFPGEDTQYF. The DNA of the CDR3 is TGCGCCAGCAGCTTCCCCGGGGAAGATACGCAGTATTTT.

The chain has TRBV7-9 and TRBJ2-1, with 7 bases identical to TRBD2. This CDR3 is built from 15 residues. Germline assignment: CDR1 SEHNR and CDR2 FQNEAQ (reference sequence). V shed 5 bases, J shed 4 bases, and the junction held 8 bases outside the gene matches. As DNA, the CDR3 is TGTGCCAGCAGCGCGCACAGACTAGCTTACAATGAGCAGTTCTTC. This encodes CASSAHRLAYNEQFF.

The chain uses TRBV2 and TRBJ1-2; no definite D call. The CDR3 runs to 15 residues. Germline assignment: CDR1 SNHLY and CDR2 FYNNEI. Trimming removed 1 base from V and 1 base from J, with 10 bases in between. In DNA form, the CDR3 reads TGTGCCAGCAGTGAAGATCGGCAGCGTAACTATGGCTACACCTTC. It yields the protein CASSEDRQRNYGYTF.

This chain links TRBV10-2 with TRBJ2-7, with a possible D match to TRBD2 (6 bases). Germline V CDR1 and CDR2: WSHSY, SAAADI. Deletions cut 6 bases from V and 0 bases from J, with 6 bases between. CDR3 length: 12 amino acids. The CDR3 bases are TGCGCCAGCAGGGGGGGCTCCTACGAGCAGTACTTC. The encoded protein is CASRGGSYEQYF.

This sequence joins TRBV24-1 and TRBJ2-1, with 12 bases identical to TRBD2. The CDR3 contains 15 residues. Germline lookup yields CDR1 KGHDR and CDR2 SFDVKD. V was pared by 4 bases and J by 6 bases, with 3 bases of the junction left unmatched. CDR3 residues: CATSETSGSPNEQFF. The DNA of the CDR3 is TGTGCCACCAGTGAGACTAGCGGGAGCCCCAATGAGCAGTTCTTC.

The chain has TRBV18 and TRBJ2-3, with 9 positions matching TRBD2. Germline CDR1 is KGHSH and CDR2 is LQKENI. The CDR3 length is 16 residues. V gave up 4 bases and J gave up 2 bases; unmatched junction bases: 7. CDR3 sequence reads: CASSRWLAGNTDTQYF. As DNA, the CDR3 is TGTGCCAGCTCACGATGGCTAGCGGGGAACACAGATACGCAGTATTTT.

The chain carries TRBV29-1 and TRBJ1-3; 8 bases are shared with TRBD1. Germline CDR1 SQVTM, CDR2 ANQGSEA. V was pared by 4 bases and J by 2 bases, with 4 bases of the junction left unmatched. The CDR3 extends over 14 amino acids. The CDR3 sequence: CSVGQGSTGNTIYF. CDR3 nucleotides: TGCAGCGTTGGACAGGGGAGCACTGGAAACACCATATATTTT. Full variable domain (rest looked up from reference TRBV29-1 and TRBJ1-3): SAVISQKPSRDICQRGTSLTIQCQVDSQVTMMFWYRQQPGQSLTLIATANQGSEATYESGFVIDKFPISRPNLTFSTLTVSNMSPEDSSIYLCSVGQGSTGNTIYFGEGSWLTVV.

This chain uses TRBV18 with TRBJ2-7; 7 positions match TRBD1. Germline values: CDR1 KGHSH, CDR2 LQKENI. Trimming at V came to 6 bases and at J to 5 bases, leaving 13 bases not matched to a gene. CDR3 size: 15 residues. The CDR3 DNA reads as TGTGCCAGCTCGACCAGACAGGGAAATCCCGACGAGCAGTACTTC. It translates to CASSTRQGNPDEQYF. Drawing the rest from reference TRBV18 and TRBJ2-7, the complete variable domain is NAGVMQNPRHLVRRRGQEARLRCSPMKGHSHVYWYRQLPEEGLKFMVYLQKENIIDESGMPKERFSAEFPKEGPSILRIQQVVRGDSAAYFCASSTRQGNPDEQYFGPGTRLTVT.